This entry is about one T cell receptor (beta chain). Its antigen is currently unknown. This sample is part of a study of T cell responses to AZD1222 COVID-19 vaccine. At the level of the study: Timing groups of about 4 and about 12 weeks for second doses were pooled.

Notes on the study in general: Baseline seropositivity characterized only a handful of AZD1222 recipients. Repertoire sampling was restricted to post-peak T cell response timepoints. Elevations in Spike-specific TCR breadth and depth followed administration of two AZD1222 doses.

Clones were sequenced by immunoSEQ multiplex PCR, and TCRdb holds only the in-frame ones, with some missing. This sample has 110,000 or so clones, with more than 70% found just once. Germline V gives CDR1 LNHNV, CDR2 YYDKDF (reference sequence). V was cut by 4 bases and J by 5 bases, with 15 bases left in between. The CDR3 covers 15 residues. This TCR came from an adult in good health. Specimen: peripheral blood, collected on day 0 of AZD1222 vaccination. The chain couples TRBV15 to TRBJ1-5, with D possibly TRBD1 on 5 matching bases. The CDR3 here is CATSKLGRGHQPQHF. As DNA, the CDR3 is TGTGCCACCAGCAAATTGGGAAGGGGTCATCAGCCCCAGCATTTT.